Listed below are T cell receptor beta chains from one sample, sequenced in a study of shared clonotypes between healthy human individuals. Repertoires were generated with immunoSEQ multiplex PCR, while TCRdb's copy carries only in-frame clones and drops some. The repertoire holds about 1,800,000 clones, around 96% seen once, with approximately 1.2% in the top ten. The sample taken for sequencing was naive CD8+ T cells sorted from blood. Every receptor here comes from a man younger than 35 in good health. The CDR3 runs from the conserved cysteine through the conserved F or W. A D gene is named only where the DNA matches it firmly. A clone size is listed for some rows: how often the clone was seen (once, few, many), or a class if it is expanded.

J gene,D gene,clone size,V gene,CDR3 protein,CDR3 DNA
TRBJ2-7,TRBD1,-,TRBV28,CASSLGTAHSSYEQYF,TGTGCCAGCAGCCTTGGGACAGCCCATAGCTCCTACGAGCAGTACTTC
TRBJ1-1,TRBD1,-,TRBV5-1,CASSLPPTGEPFEAFF,TGCGCCAGCAGCTTGCCGCCGACAGGGGAACCCTTTGAAGCTTTCTTT
TRBJ2-7,TRBD1,-,TRBV7-2,CASRLLGQDPYEQYF,TGTGCCAGCAGGCTCCTAGGACAGGACCCCTACGAGCAGTACTTC
TRBJ1-1,-,-,TRBV6-5,CASSYREGRTEAFF,TGTGCCAGCAGTTACCGGGAGGGGCGGACTGAAGCTTTCTTT
TRBJ1-1,-,-,TRBV7-9,CASSFGFTEAFF,TGTGCCAGCAGCTTTGGATTCACTGAAGCTTTCTTT
TRBJ2-2,-,-,TRBV6-6,CASSFRDGTGELFF,TGTGCCAGCAGTTTCCGGGACGGCACCGGGGAGCTGTTTTTT
TRBJ1-3,TRBD1,-,TRBV6-6,CASSYGDSSGNTIYF,TGTGCCAGCAGTTACGGGGACAGCTCTGGAAACACCATATATTTT
TRBJ1-1,TRBD1,-,TRBV4-1,CASSQGLRGDTEAFF,TGCGCCAGCAGCCAAGGGCTCAGGGGGGACACTGAAGCTTTCTTT
TRBJ1-6,TRBD1,-,TRBV6-5,CASSLDRGGSPLHF,TGTGCCAGCAGTTTGGACAGGGGTGGATCACCCCTCCACTTT
TRBJ1-2,-,once,TRBV9,CASSVATQNYGYTF,TGTGCCAGCAGCGTAGCTACACAGAACTATGGCTACACCTTC
TRBJ2-7,-,-,TRBV6-1,CAASQRPLYEQYF,TGTGCAGCCTCCCAGCGACCCCTCTACGAGCAGTACTTC
TRBJ2-2,-,-,TRBV9,CASAENTGELFF,TGTGCCAGCGCGGAGAACACCGGGGAGCTGTTTTTT
TRBJ2-2,TRBD1,-,TRBV5-1,CASSFPGTGQSSGELFF,TGCGCCAGCAGCTTCCCCGGGACAGGGCAATCCTCCGGGGAGCTGTTTTTT
TRBJ2-1,TRBD2,-,TRBV27,CASRTSGIYNEQFF,TGTGCCAGCAGAACTAGCGGTATCTACAATGAGCAGTTCTTC
TRBJ1-6,TRBD1,-,TRBV10-3,CAISESGDRPNSPLHF,TGTGCCATCAGTGAGTCTGGGGACAGGCCTAATTCACCCCTCCACTTT
TRBJ2-7,TRBD2,-,TRBV27,CASSSLGLAGVEQYF,TGTGCCAGCAGTTCTCTCGGACTAGCGGGAGTGGAGCAGTACTTC
TRBJ1-1,-,-,TRBV15,CATSRPEGTEAFF,TGTGCCACCAGCAGACCAGAAGGCACTGAAGCTTTCTTT
TRBJ2-7,TRBD2,-,TRBV5-6,CASSSGLAGYEQYF,TGTGCCAGCAGTTCGGGACTAGCGGGCTACGAGCAGTACTTC
TRBJ2-3,-,-,TRBV5-3,CARSRSRATNSSTDTQYF,TGTGCCAGAAGCCGGTCTAGGGCTACTAATTCCTCCACAGATACGCAGTATTTT
TRBJ2-5,TRBD2,once,TRBV2,CASSYTGTRKTETQYF,TGTGCCAGCAGTTACACCGGGACTAGAAAGACGGAGACCCAGTACTTC